What follows are 8 T cell receptor beta chains derived from one specimen sequenced in a study of control samples from healthy donors and cancer patients. The protocol was immunoSEQ multiplex PCR, while the TCRdb copy is restricted to in-frame clones and leaves out a portion. The sample lists about 85,000 clones, less than 95% occurring once. The sequenced material came from blood. These TCRs come from a woman aged 18-29 years in good health.

This clone was seen once. The rearrangement links TRBV10-2 to TRBJ2-5, with D possibly being TRBD1 (5 bases). V lost 7 bases to trimming and J lost 1 base, with 19 bases between them. Germline V gene lookup returns CDR1 WSHSY and CDR2 SAAADI. CDR3 length: 16 amino acids. The CDR3 loop reads CASTVGRRISQETQYF. In nucleotides, the CDR3 is TGCGCCAGCACGGTGGGGCGTCGGATATCCCAAGAGACCCAGTACTTC.

V gene TRBV5-1 combines with J gene TRBJ1-6, with D unresolved. The CDR3 consists of 19 residues. The germline V gene encodes CDR1 SGHRS and CDR2 YFSETQ. V was pared by 0 bases and J by 5 bases, with 21 bases between. Written as DNA, the CDR3 is TGCGCCAGCAGCTTGGTGCAGAGCCTCGATCCGGTAGATAATTCACCCCTCCACTTT. It codes for CASSLVQSLDPVDNSPLHF.

The chain combines TRBV27 with TRBJ1-2; 10 bases line up with TRBD1. V trimming: 6 bases; J trimming: 7 bases; junction bases outside the gene matches: 8. This CDR3 has 14 amino acids. CDR1 and CDR2 from the germline V gene are MNHEY and SMNVEV (reference sequence). CDR3 region: CASSRDRGVAGYTF. The CDR3 DNA sequence: TGTGCCAGCAGCCGGGACAGGGGTGTCGCTGGCTACACCTTC.

The J gene is TRBJ2-3, the V gene TRBV24-1; D is unclear. The CDR3 runs 13 residues. CDR1 is KGHDR, CDR2 SFDVKD, per germline. The V end was cut by 4 bases, the J end by 0 bases, with 4 bases between. The DNA of the CDR3 is TGTGCCACCAGTGACTCTAGCACAGATACGCAGTATTTT. It is translated as CATSDSSTDTQYF.

This chain's CDR3 is CASSHYLTDTQYF. In DNA form, the CDR3 reads TGTGCCAGCAGCCACTACCTCACAGATACGCAGTATTTT. The chain couples TRBV3-1 (or the pseudogene TRBV3-2) to TRBJ2-3; D is uncertain. Germline V gene data show CDR1 as LGHDT and CDR2 as YNNKEL (reference sequence). V gave up 3 bases and J gave up 2 bases, with 6 bases separating them. The CDR3 length is 13 residues.

The rearrangement uses TRBV10-3 and TRBJ1-5, with D unclear. CDR1 and CDR2 (germline): ENHRY, SYGVKD. V dropped 11 bases and J dropped 0 bases, with 14 bases sitting between them. CDR3 length: 14 residues. In DNA form, the CDR3 reads TGTGCCGTCTCTAGCCCAGATAGCAATCAGCCCCAGCATTTT. Protein product: CAVSSPDSNQPQHF.

This rearrangement joins TRBV15 to TRBJ1-1; TRBD1 is a possible D gene (6 bases). This CDR3 is 13 amino acids long. Trimming stripped 3 bases from V and 6 bases from J, with 11 bases between. Looked up from germline, CDR1 is LNHNV and CDR2 is YYDKDF (reference sequence). DNA for the CDR3: TGTGCCACCAGCAGGGACAGTAACCCTGAAGCTTTCTTT. It specifies CATSRDSNPEAFF. Drawing the rest from reference TRBV15 and TRBJ1-1, the complete variable domain is DAMVIQNPRYQVTQFGKPVTLSCSQTLNHNVMYWYQQKSSQAPKLLFHYYDKDFNNEADTPDNFQSRRPNTSFCFLDIRSPGLGDTAMYLCATSRDSNPEAFFGQGTRLTVV.

This chain joins TRBV4-2 and TRBJ2-3; TRBD2 matches 8 bases. The germline CDR1 and CDR2 sequences are LGHNA and YNFKEQ. The CDR3 contains 19 residues. V was clipped by 0 bases and J by 0 bases; unmatched bases: 11. The CDR3 DNA reads as TGTGCCAGCAGCCAAGATATGTCGGCTAGCGGGTATAGCACAGATACGCAGTATTTT. This gives the protein CASSQDMSASGYSTDTQYF.